Listed below are T cell receptor beta chains from one sample, sequenced in a study of blood T cells in healthy people across ages. Via MiXCR, TCRdb re-called the 5' RACE reads, giving one row per CDR3 protein. The sample shows about 1.7 million distinct CDR3 sequences, roughly 28% of them seen only once. Sequencing used blood. These receptors were taken from a woman aged 25 to 39 in good health. The CDR3 runs from the conserved cysteine through the conserved F or W. D genes are given only for firm matches.

v_call	cdr3_length	d_call	j_call	cdr3_aa
TRBV2	13	-	TRBJ2-7	CANRGRRSYEQYF
TRBV20-1	15	TRBD2	TRBJ2-1	CSARDGLAANNEQFF
TRBV6-5	15	TRBD1	TRBJ2-7	CASSYPDRGVYEQYF
TRBV20-1	14	-	TRBJ2-4	CSARDPTTRDIQYF
TRBV5-1	15	-	TRBJ1-2	CASSLEPGVSYGYTF
TRBV7-2	15	TRBD1	-	CASSPTSGGGYEQYF
TRBV2	16	TRBD2	TRBJ2-4	CASSSSGSEAKNIQYF
TRBV5-1	13	-	TRBJ2-7	CASGDRDSYEQYF
TRBV29-1	12	TRBD1	TRBJ2-7	CSVGQGSYEQYF
TRBV3-1	17	-	TRBJ2-1	CASSQVRWGSSYNEQFF